This T cell receptor (beta chain) originates from a study of OX40 agonist ivuxolimab in advanced cancers. On the study more broadly: Antecedent anti-PD-1, anti-PD-L1 or anti-CTLA-4 therapy was permissible, with roughly 36% having received some.

Regarding this clone: Its antigen is unidentified.

Samples were taken at baseline and on day 1 of cycles 4 and 7. The study's findings and limits: CD4+ T cells averaged fewer expanded clones than CD8+ T cells.

Assay: immunoSEQ multiplex PCR; the TCRdb copy retains only in-frame clones and omits some. Among about 36,000 clones listed, less than 90% were seen once. CDR1 is LNHDA, CDR2 SQIVND, per germline (reference sequence). Unmatched junction bases numbered 3, after V lost 5 bases and J lost 0 bases. CDR3 size: 15 residues. This chain connects TRBV19 to TRBJ2-1, with 8 nucleotides matching TRBD1. The TCR was taken from an adult with an advanced solid tumor such as melanoma, head and neck, liver or kidney cancer. Specimen: CD4+ or CD8+ T cells sorted from blood, collected in a trial of the OX40 agonist ivuxolimab. The CDR3 sequence: CASSRTGSSYNEQFF. The CDR3 bases are TGTGCCAGTAGTCGGACAGGGAGCTCCTACAATGAGCAGTTCTTC.